This T cell receptor (beta chain) is from a study of OX40 agonist ivuxolimab in advanced cancers. Study overall: Three patients responded partially, comprising one with hepatocellular carcinoma and two with cutaneous melanoma. Notes on the study in general: The study did not work out the antigen specificity of the expanded peripheral T cells. Average numbers of expanded clones were greater in CD8+ T cells than in CD4+.

Assay: immunoSEQ multiplex PCR; the TCRdb copy retains only in-frame clones and omits some. The sample yields more than 65,000 clones, approximately 90% seen once. Germline values: CDR1 MNHEY, CDR2 SMNVEV (reference sequence). This CDR3 is 13 amino acids long. The junction had 4 bases not matched to a gene; V was cut back by 6 bases and J by 7 bases. On this clone: What it binds is not known.

Material: CD4+ or CD8+ T cells sorted from blood, obtained in a trial of the OX40 agonist ivuxolimab. The TCR sequence derives from an adult with an advanced solid tumor such as melanoma, head and neck, liver or kidney cancer. The V gene is TRBV27, the J gene TRBJ2-7; 12 bases map to TRBD2. This chain's CDR3 is CASRLAGGFEQYF. CDR3 sequence (DNA): TGTGCCAGCAGACTAGCGGGAGGCTTTGAGCAGTACTTC.